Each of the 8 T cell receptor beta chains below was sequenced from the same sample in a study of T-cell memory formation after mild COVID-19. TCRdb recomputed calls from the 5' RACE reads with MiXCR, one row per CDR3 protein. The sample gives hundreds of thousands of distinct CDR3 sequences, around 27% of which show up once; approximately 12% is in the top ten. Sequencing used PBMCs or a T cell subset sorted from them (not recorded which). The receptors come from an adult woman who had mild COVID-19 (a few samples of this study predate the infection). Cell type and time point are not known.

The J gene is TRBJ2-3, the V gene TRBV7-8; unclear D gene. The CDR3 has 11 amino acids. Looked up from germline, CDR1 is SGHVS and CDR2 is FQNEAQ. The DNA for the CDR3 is TGTGCTAGGACGGCAGGAGATACGCAGTATTTT. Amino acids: CARTAGDTQYF.

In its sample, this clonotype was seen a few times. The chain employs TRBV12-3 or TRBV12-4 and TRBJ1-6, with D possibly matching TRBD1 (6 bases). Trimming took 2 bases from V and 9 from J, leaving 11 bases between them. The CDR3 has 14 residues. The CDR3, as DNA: TGTGCCAGCAGTTTACAGGGGATCGGTTCACCCCTCCACTTT. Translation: CASSLQGIGSPLHF.

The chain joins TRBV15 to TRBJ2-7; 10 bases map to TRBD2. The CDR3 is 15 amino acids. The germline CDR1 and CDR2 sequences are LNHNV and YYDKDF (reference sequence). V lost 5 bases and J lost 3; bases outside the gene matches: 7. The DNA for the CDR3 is TGTGCCACCAGCCTGGCGACTAGCGGGTTCTACGAGCAGTACTTC. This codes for CATSLATSGFYEQYF. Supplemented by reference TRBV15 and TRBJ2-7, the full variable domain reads DAMVIQNPRYQVTQFGKPVTLSCSQTLNHNVMYWYQQKSSQAPKLLFHYYDKDFNNEADTPDNFQSRRPNTSFCFLDIRSPGLGDTAMYLCATSLATSGFYEQYFGPGTRLTVT.

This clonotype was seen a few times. The CDR3 loop reads CASSLWTDNYEQYF. The CDR3 bases are TGCGCCAGCAGCTTGTGGACCGACAACTACGAGCAGTACTTC. The chain has TRBV5-1 and TRBJ2-7; no clear D. CDR1 is SGHRS, CDR2 YFSETQ, per germline. The V gene lost 1 base and the J gene lost 3 bases, with 11 bases spanning the gap. CDR3 size: 14 residues.

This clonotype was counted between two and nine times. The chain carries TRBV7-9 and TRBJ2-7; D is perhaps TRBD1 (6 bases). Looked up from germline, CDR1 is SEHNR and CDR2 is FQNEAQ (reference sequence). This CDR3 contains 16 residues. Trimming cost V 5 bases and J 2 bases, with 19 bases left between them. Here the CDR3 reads CASSPHGLQGAYEQYF. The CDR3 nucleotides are TGTGCCAGCAGCCCTCACGGTTTACAGGGAGCCTACGAGCAGTACTTC.

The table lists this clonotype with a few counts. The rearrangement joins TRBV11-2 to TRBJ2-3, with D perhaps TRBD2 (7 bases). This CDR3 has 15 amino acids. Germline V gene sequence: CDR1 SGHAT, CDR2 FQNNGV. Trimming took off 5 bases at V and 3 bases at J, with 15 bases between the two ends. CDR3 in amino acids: CASSPHRGATDTQYF. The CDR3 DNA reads TGTGCCAGCAGCCCCCACCGGGGGGCGACAGATACGCAGTATTTT. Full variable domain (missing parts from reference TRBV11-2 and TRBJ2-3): EAGVAQSPRYKIIEKRQSVAFWCNPISGHATLYWYQQILGQGPKLLIQFQNNGVVDDSQLPKDRFSAERLKGVDSTLKIQPAKLEDSAVYLCASSPHRGATDTQYFGPGTRLTVL.

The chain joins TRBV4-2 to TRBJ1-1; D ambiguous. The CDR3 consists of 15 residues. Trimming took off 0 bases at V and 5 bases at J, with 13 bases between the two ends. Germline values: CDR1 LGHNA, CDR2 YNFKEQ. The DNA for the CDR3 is TGTGCCAGCAGCCAAGATCGGGGAGGAAGAACTGAAGCTTTCTTT. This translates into CASSQDRGGRTEAFF.

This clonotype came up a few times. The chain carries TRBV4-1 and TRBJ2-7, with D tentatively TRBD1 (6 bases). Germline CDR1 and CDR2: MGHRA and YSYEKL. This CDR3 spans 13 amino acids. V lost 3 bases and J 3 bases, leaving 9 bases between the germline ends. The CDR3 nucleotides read TGCGCCAGCAGCCAGGGACAAGACTACGAGCAGTACTTC. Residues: CASSQGQDYEQYF.